This T cell receptor (beta chain) is drawn from a study of T cell repertoires in cytomegalovirus infection. Overall study context: CMV infection together with matching HLA type was indicated by public TCR beta signatures.

Whole-study findings and limits: Dominating the ex vivo response were TCR beta clonotypes that were CMV-specific and HLA-C-restricted. Identification of carriers of CMV plus the relevant HLA was performed using cumulative public TCR beta family frequency.

TCRdb used MiXCR to reprocess the reads, holding one entry per CDR3 protein. This sample has a few hundred thousand distinct CDR3 sequences; 9% to 9.5% occur once, and the top ten carry around 4%. The table lists this clonotype with many counts. The target antigen is unknown. Specimen: PBMCs. The source of this sequence is a human donor in good health (CMV status not recorded). Some clones in this sample may be carry-over from other donors' samples.

The CDR3 is CASSPLQGQGNQPQHF. CDR3 nucleotide sequence: TGTGCCAGCAGCCCACTGCAGGGACAGGGGAATCAGCCCCAGCATTTT. The chain links TRBV7-2 to TRBJ1-5; 10 nucleotides line up with TRBD1. From germline, CDR1 is SGHTA and CDR2 FQGNSA. This CDR3 spans 16 amino acids. With 5 bases clipped from V and 4 bases from J, the junction kept 8 bases outside the gene matches.